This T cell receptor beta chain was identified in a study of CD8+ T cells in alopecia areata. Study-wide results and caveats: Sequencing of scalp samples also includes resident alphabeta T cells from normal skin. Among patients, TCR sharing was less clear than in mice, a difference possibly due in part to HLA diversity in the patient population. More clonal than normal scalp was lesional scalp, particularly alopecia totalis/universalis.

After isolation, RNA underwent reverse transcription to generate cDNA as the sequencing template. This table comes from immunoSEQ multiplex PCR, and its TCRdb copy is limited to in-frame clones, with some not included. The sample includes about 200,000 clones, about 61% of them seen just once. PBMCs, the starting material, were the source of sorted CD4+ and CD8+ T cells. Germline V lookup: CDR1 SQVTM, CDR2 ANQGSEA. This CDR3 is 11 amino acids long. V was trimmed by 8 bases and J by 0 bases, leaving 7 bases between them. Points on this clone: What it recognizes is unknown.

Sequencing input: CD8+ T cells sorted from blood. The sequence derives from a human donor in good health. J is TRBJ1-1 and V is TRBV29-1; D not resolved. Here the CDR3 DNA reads TGCAGCTTCGTAGTGAACACTGAAGCTTTCTTT. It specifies CSFVVNTEAFF.